This TCR beta chain was identified in a study of control samples from healthy donors and cancer patients. TCRdb keeps only in-frame clones here, not all; method: immunoSEQ multiplex PCR. The sample lists approximately 87,000 clones, about 88% occurring once. This CDR3 comprises 17 residues. The trim removed 3 bases at V and 3 bases at J, leaving 12 bases unmatched. CDR1 is SGHTA, CDR2 FQGTGA, per germline. The sequenced sample consisted of blood. The chain links TRBV7-3 to TRBJ2-7; TRBD2 agrees at 9 bases. The receptor was isolated from a woman aged 45 to 65 in good health. The CDR3 sequence: CASSFWLAGRRVYEQYF. DNA for the CDR3: TGTGCCAGCAGCTTTTGGCTAGCGGGGCGGCGAGTCTACGAGCAGTACTTC.